A selection of T cell receptor beta chains follows, all from one sample in a study of cytomegalovirus exposure and HLA in healthy donors. Libraries were prepared by immunoSEQ multiplex PCR; TCRdb keeps only in-frame clonotypes and omits some of them. This table has about 72,000 clones, roughly 77% appearing once. Sequences were obtained from PBMCs. The receptor set was obtained from a human donor in good health. The CDR3 runs from the conserved cysteine through the conserved F or W. The D gene is left open where the match is weak. Size tells how often a clone was seen (once, few, many) or the class of an expanded clone, and some rows leave it out.

j_gene	abundance	v_gene	d_gene	CDR3nt	CDR3aa
TRBJ1-6	NA	TRBV5-5	NA	TGTGCCAGCAGCTCGGTGCGGTTTCGGGGTTCACCCCTCCACTTT	CASSSVRFRGSPLHF
TRBJ2-1	NA	TRBV7-2	TRBD2	TGTGCCAGCAGCTGGACTAGGTGGGCCAACAATGAGCAGTTCTTC	CASSWTRWANNEQFF
TRBJ1-5	few	TRBV19	TRBD1	TGTGCCAGTAGTGTGACAGGGGGTAATCAGCCCCAGCATTTT	CASSVTGGNQPQHF
TRBJ1-6	NA	TRBV2	NA	TGTGCCAGCAGTGCAGGACAGACCTGGGATTCACCCCTCCACTTT	CASSAGQTWDSPLHF
TRBJ1-3	NA	TRBV11-3	NA	TGTGCCAGCAGCCCCCACGGGGGGAATGGAAACACCATATATTTT	CASSPHGGNGNTIYF
TRBJ2-7	NA	TRBV28	TRBD2	TGTGCCAGCTCCAAAACGGGGGGACTTTCCTACGAGCAGTACTTC	CASSKTGGLSYEQYF
TRBJ2-3	NA	TRBV7-3	NA	TGTGCCAGCAGCTTAAGTGGATCCCCTAGCGATCCGCAGTATTTT	CASSLSGSPSDPQYF
TRBJ2-7	NA	TRBV9	NA	TGTGCCAGCAGCGTAGGGGCCAACGAGCAGTACTTC	CASSVGANEQYF
TRBJ1-3	once	TRBV21-1	NA	TGTGCCAGCAGCAAAGGGGGCGTGACGGGTTGTATCGGAAACACCATATATTTT	CASSKGGVTGCIGNTIYF
TRBJ1-1	NA	TRBV7-3	NA	TGTGCCAGCAGCTTAACGAGGAGGCCAAACACTGAAGCTTTCTTT	CASSLTRRPNTEAFF
TRBJ1-5	NA	TRBV11-2	NA	TGTGCCAGCAGCTCACAGGGTACGGGCAATCAGCCCCAGCATTTT	CASSSQGTGNQPQHF
TRBJ2-4	NA	TRBV28	NA	TGTGCCAGCAGTGCCCCGACTGGAGGGGTGGACATTCAGTACTTC	CASSAPTGGVDIQYF
TRBJ1-1	NA	TRBV19	NA	TGTGCCAGCCGGAGCGGAGGAATTGAAGCTTTCTTT	CASRSGGIEAFF
TRBJ1-6	few	TRBV19	TRBD1	TGTGCCAGTAGTATAACAGGGGGTAATTCACCCCTCCACTTT	CASSITGGNSPLHF
TRBJ2-1	NA	TRBV7-9	TRBD2	TGTGCCAGCAGACCCACTAGCGGGGGTACCTACAATGAGCAGTTCTTC	CASRPTSGGTYNEQFF
TRBJ2-3	NA	TRBV6-5	NA	TGTGCCAGCAGTTACTCGTATCCGGGGAACACAGATACGCAGTATTTT	CASSYSYPGNTDTQYF
TRBJ2-7	NA	TRBV9	TRBD1	TGTGCCAGCAGCTCACACGAGGGACAGGGAGGGTACGAGCAGTACTTC	CASSSHEGQGGYEQYF
TRBJ2-3	few	TRBV5-5	NA	TGTGCCAGCAGCTTGCGTGGCGGTGAAACGCAGTATTTT	CASSLRGGETQYF
TRBJ2-1	NA	TRBV6-4	TRBD2	TGTGCCAGCAGCGCACTAGCGGGGGGGTACAATGAGCAGTTCTTC	CASSALAGGYNEQFF
TRBJ1-4	once	TRBV4-1	TRBD1	TGCGCCAGCAGCCAAGCCCAGACGGACAGGGGAAGGGAAAAACTGTTTTTT	CASSQAQTDRGREKLFF
TRBJ1-1	NA	TRBV7-9	NA	TGTGCCAGCAGCCGGGGGGCGATGGCTGAAGCTTTCTTT	CASSRGAMAEAFF
TRBJ2-5	few	TRBV6-6	NA	TGTGCCAGCAGTTACTCAAGACAGGCGGAGACCCAGTACTTC	CASSYSRQAETQYF
TRBJ2-1	once	TRBV11-2	TRBD2	TGTGCCAGCAGCTCAGGGACTAGCGGGGCTAGCGAGCAGTTCTTC	CASSSGTSGASEQFF
TRBJ1-1	NA	TRBV6-5	TRBD1	TGTGCCAGCAGTACCCGGGACAGGGGGAGGACTGAAGCTTTCTTT	CASSTRDRGRTEAFF
TRBJ2-1	NA	TRBV7-2	TRBD1	TGTGCCAGCAGACCCGACAGGGGGTCTCGGTCCCACAACAATGAGCAGTTCTTC	CASRPDRGSRSHNNEQFF
TRBJ2-3	NA	TRBV6-5	TRBD2	TGTGCCAGCAGTCTCTTAGCGGGGGCCACAGATACGCAGTATTTT	CASSLLAGATDTQYF
TRBJ2-2	NA	TRBV5-1	NA	TGCGCCAGCAGCACGGACTCGAACACCGGGGAGCTGTTTTTT	CASSTDSNTGELFF
TRBJ2-3	NA	TRBV7-9	NA	TGTGCCAGCAGCTTACCCGTCCGAGTCGCCACAGATACGCAGTATTTT	CASSLPVRVATDTQYF
TRBJ1-1	NA	TRBV7-9	NA	TGTGCCAGCAAATCGCTTGGTAGGGGTACTAACACTGAAGCTTTCTTT	CASKSLGRGTNTEAFF
TRBJ1-1	NA	TRBV10-3	NA	TGTGCCATCAGTGAGTCGGGACAAATCGCTGAAGCTTTCTTT	CAISESGQIAEAFF
TRBJ2-1	NA	TRBV7-9	NA	TGTGCCAGCAGCACCAGACTCTACAATGAGCAGTTCTTC	CASSTRLYNEQFF
TRBJ2-2	NA	TRBV12-5	TRBD2	TGTGCTAGTGGTTTGACCCGCGGACTAGCGGGGGGGCAGACCGGGGAGCTGTTTTTT	CASGLTRGLAGGQTGELFF
TRBJ1-2	NA	TRBV7-9	NA	TGTGCCAGCAGCGTCGGACAGAACTATGGCTACACCTTC	CASSVGQNYGYTF
TRBJ2-5	NA	TRBV7-9	NA	TGTTCCAGCAGCGATCCTGGACGGGGAAAAGAGACCCAGTACTTC	CSSSDPGRGKETQYF
TRBJ1-2	NA	TRBV6-5	TRBD1	TGTGCCAGCAGGAAGGGACAGGGCTTTGGCTACCCCTTC	CASRKGQGFGYPF
TRBJ1-6	NA	TRBV4-1	TRBD1	TGCGCCAGCAGCCAAGATTGGGGACAGACTCTAAATTCACCCCTCCACTTT	CASSQDWGQTLNSPLHF
TRBJ2-3	once	TRBV15	TRBD1	TGTGCCACCAGCGGGACAGGGGCCGATACGCAGTATTTT	CATSGTGADTQYF
TRBJ1-2	NA	TRBV30	TRBD1	TGTGCCTGGTACACAGGGGCTAACTATGGCTACACCTTC	CAWYTGANYGYTF